The TCR beta chain under discussion was sequenced for a study of blood T cell repertoires in COVID-19 (dated by TCRdb to the early 2020s). Background for the entire study: Samples covering the acute and convalescent phases of COVID-19 were provided by collaborators in the United States, Italy and Spain. The prospective study material was composed of cDNA or gDNA derived from T cells, B-cell-depleted T cells, or PBMCs. Subjects who had been exposed to COVID-19, were actively infected with it, or had recovered from it provided the deeply sampled blood TCRbeta repertoires that made up the dataset. The repertoires were made available in a free public database intended to serve as a resource for research on the immune response to SARS-CoV-2. Samples came from the ongoing ImmuneRACE study (first 160 participants) plus 1,254 subjects from 6 global collaborators. A de-identified subject ID, COVID-19 status, age in years and sex were almost always included in the sample metadata. Where available, HLA class I and class II types were obtained from metadata supplied by the sample provider rather than from assay-based typing. What the work shows at the level of the full study, not this receptor alone: The quantity of clinical and demographic metadata differed by source and by participant and was supplied without curation.

TCRbeta CDR3 regions were amplified from genomic DNA by means of the immunoSEQ Assay, a bias-controlled multiplex PCR. The source study handled its data this way. Nucleated cell counts per sample were estimated from amplification of reference gene primers within the assay. Sequence reads were collapsed and filtered to measure the absolute abundance of every unique TCRbeta CDR3 rearrangement. Productive Simpson clonality was computed per sample as the square root of Simpson's diversity index over productive rearrangements. TCRdb took over this immuneACCESS table, retaining in-frame rearrangements with V and J assigned. Such tables are incomplete; in checked studies, under half of the missing clones stem from an unresolved V gene, and the remainder is unexplained. V and J calls and clone size are copied from that table; D and trimming were computed from the DNA. The sample profile shows some 100,000 clones; roughly 88% of them were found once. The top ten clonotypes cover about 7.6% of the sample.

V is pared back by 6 bases and J by 1 base, with 16 bases lying between the germline termini. Inclusive of the bounding cysteine and phenylalanine, the CDR3 is 16 residues long. The entry retains the CDR3 DNA only, 48 bases that are in frame from base 1. CDR1 and CDR2 are read off the germline V gene as SGHDT and YYEEEE. Comments on this clone: Its antigen is not yet known. No qualities accompany the bases; no much larger clone lies one base away.

The collaborating institutions used their own protocols to collect whole blood in K2EDTA tubes. For TCRbeta analysis, collaborator samples were shipped as frozen whole blood, as isolated PBMCs, or as DNA extracted from either sample type. This clonotype was sampled from a woman in her seventies with acute or convalescent COVID-19. The rearrangement combines TRBV5-6 with TRBJ2-2; the D gene is perhaps TRBD2, on 6 matching bases. Sequenced: peripheral blood. The DNA is as follows: TGTGCCAGCACCGATTTCGGGACTCAGAACACCGGGGAGCTGTTTTTT. This gives the protein CASTDFGTQNTGELFF. This CDR3, with the reference TRBV5-6 and TRBJ2-2 proteins standing in past its ends, gives the full variable domain DAGVTQSPTHLIKTRGQQVTLRCSPKSGHDTVSWYQQALGQGPQFIFQYYEEEERQRGNFPDRFSGHQFPNYSSELNVNALLLGDSALYLCASTDFGTQNTGELFFGEGSRLTVL.